Each of the 11 T cell receptor beta chains below was sequenced from the same sample in a study of CXCR3-negative and CXCR3-positive naive CD8 T cells. Libraries were UMI-labeled 5' RACE TRB cDNA. After re-calling the 5' RACE reads, TCRdb lists one entry per CDR3 protein, DNA absent. The specimen's table records about 89,000 distinct CDR3 sequences. Their antigens remain unidentified. Study findings and constraints: Naive cells with CXCR3 showed TRB CDR3s that were more hydrophobic than those in CXCR3-negative naive cells.

Sequences were obtained from naive CXCR3+ CD8+ T cells from blood. Subset meaning: CD45RO-CCR7+CD27+CD95- naive CD8+ T cells expressing CXCR3 (TNR3+). The receptor set was obtained from a human donor in good health. Some clones in this sample may be carry-over from other donors' samples.

V and J are TRBV9 and TRBJ1-4. The germline V gene encodes CDR1 SGDLS and CDR2 YYNGEE. This CDR3 spans 15 amino acids. The chain's CDR3 is CASSTDVGGNEKLFF.

V gene TRBV9 combines with J gene TRBJ2-2; TCRdb names TRBD1, which stays unverified in the absence of DNA. This CDR3 region has 14 residues. The V gene's germline CDR1 is SGDLS and CDR2 YYNGEE. CDR3 sequence reads: CASSVQGDTGELFF.

CDR3 region: CASPGKADEQYF. The V and J genes are TRBV6-1 and TRBJ2-7; TCRdb designates TRBD1, a call that cannot be tested without DNA. CDR1 and CDR2 (germline): MNHNS, SASEGT. CDR3 length: 12 amino acids.

This chain joins TRBV20-1 and TRBJ2-1; TCRdb's assignment of TRBD2 cannot be checked, as there is no DNA. Looked up from germline, CDR1 is DFQATT and CDR2 is SNEGSKA (reference sequence). The CDR3 has 14 residues. The CDR3 loop reads CSAITSGRAGEQFF.

The chain carries TRBV28 and TRBJ1-1; lacking DNA, the TRBD1 call made by TCRdb goes unchecked. CDR1 is MDHEN and CDR2 is SYDVKM in the germline V gene. CDR3 length equals 13 residues. This CDR3 reads CASSLTGGTRAFF.

V is TRBV7-2 and J is TRBJ2-5; without DNA, the TCRdb call of TRBD2 cannot be checked. CDR1 and CDR2 (germline): SGHTA, FQGNSA. CDR3 length: 19 amino acids. CDR3 protein: CASSLGTSGGAGGPETQYF.

The chain's CDR3 is CASSQGREFKPYGYTF. The chain is built from TRBV4-3 and TRBJ1-2. The CDR3 runs 16 residues. Looked up from germline, CDR1 is LGHNA and CDR2 is YSLEER.

The chain recombines TRBV9 with TRBJ2-1; TCRdb names TRBD2, which stays unverified in the absence of DNA. The CDR3 is 16 amino acids. The germline gives CDR1 SGDLS, CDR2 YYNGEE. This CDR3 reads CASSEGSGSSYNEQFF.

The rearrangement links TRBV27 to TRBJ2-3; TCRdb lists TRBD2, though no DNA is available to test this call. Germline values: CDR1 MNHEY, CDR2 SMNVEV (reference sequence). The CDR3 length is 15 residues. Here the CDR3 reads CASRIAGGGPDTQYF.

The V call is TRBV6-2 or TRBV6-3, the J call TRBJ2-3; the D gene TCRdb calls, TRBD2, cannot be checked with no DNA. This CDR3 comprises 20 residues. Germline V lookup: CDR1 MNHEY, CDR2 SVGEGT. The CDR3 sequence: CASTERWISGRSGSSDTQYF.

The chain couples TRBV27 to TRBJ2-1; the D gene TCRdb calls, TRBD2, cannot be checked with no DNA. CDR1 is MNHEY and CDR2 is SMNVEV in the germline V gene (reference sequence). This CDR3 is 14 amino acids long. This chain's CDR3 is CASRGLAGGNEQFF.